This record concerns one T cell receptor beta chain sequence. The ends were cut back, 3 bases at V and 0 bases at J, with 5 bases in the middle. The CDR3 runs to 13 residues. Per the germline V gene, CDR1 is MGHDK and CDR2 is SYGVNS. This specimen belongs to a study of cytomegalovirus exposure and HLA in healthy donors. The PCR ran on 60 Vbeta and 13 Jbeta primers. TCRdb's table, derived via immunoSEQ multiplex PCR, lists solely in-frame clones and lacks some. The sample yields about 190,000 clones, more than 85% seen once. The TCR originated in a woman aged 18-35 years in good health and CMV-seronegative. The chain couples TRBV25-1 to TRBJ1-1; no reliable D call. The sequencing input was PBMCs. CDR3: CASSEPVNTEAFF. CDR3 DNA sequence: TGTGCCAGCAGTGAGCCAGTGAACACTGAAGCTTTCTTT. Looking up the rest from reference TRBV25-1 and TRBJ1-1 gives the full variable domain: EADIYQTPRYLVIGTGKKITLECSQTMGHDKMYWYQQDPGMELHLIHYSYGVNSTEKGDLSSESTVSRIRTEHFPLTLESARPSHTSQYLCASSEPVNTEAFFGQGTRLTVV.